The clone carrying this TCR beta chain showed up many times. Its cognate antigen is unknown. MiXCR was run by TCRdb on the RT-PCR reads, yielding one entry per CDR3 protein. The table has hundreds of thousands of distinct CDR3 sequences, approximately 15% seen once; the top ten hold approximately 7%. The record originates from a study of response to subunit inactivated influenza vaccine. Study outcomes and limitations: Authors suggested each seasonal influenza vaccination recruits few new T cells.

Germline V gives CDR1 KGHSH, CDR2 LQKENI. Trimming left V 6 bases short and J 0 bases short, with 12 bases between. The CDR3 is made up of 15 amino acids. The TCR was taken from a man in his fifties who received an inactivated influenza vaccine. The rearrangement joins TRBV18 to TRBJ2-4; maybe TRBD2 (5 bases). The sequencing used PBMCs from blood, collected approximately 15 days before vaccination. CDR3 bases: TGTGCCAGCTCCCCTAGGGAGATAGCCAAAAACATTCAGTACTTC. Amino acid sequence: CASSPREIAKNIQYF. Supplemented by reference TRBV18 and TRBJ2-4, the full variable domain reads NAGVMQNPRHLVRRRGQEARLRCSPMKGHSHVYWYRQLPEEGLKFMVYLQKENIIDESGMPKERFSAEFPKEGPSILRIQQVVRGDSAAYFCASSPREIAKNIQYFGAGTRLSVL.